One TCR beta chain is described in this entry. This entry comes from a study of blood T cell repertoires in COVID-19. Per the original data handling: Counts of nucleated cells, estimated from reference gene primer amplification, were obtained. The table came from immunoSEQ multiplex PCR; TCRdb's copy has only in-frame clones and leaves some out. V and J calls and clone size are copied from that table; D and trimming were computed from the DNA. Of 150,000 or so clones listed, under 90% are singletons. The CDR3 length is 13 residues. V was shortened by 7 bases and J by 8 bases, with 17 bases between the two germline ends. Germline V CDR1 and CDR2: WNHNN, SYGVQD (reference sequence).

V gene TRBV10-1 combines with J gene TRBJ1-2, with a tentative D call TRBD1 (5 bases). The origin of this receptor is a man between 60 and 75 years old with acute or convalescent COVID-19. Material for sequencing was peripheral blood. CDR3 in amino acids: CASTGEQRRGYTF. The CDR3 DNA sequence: TGCGCCAGCACGGGGGAGCAGAGGAGGGGCTACACCTTC.